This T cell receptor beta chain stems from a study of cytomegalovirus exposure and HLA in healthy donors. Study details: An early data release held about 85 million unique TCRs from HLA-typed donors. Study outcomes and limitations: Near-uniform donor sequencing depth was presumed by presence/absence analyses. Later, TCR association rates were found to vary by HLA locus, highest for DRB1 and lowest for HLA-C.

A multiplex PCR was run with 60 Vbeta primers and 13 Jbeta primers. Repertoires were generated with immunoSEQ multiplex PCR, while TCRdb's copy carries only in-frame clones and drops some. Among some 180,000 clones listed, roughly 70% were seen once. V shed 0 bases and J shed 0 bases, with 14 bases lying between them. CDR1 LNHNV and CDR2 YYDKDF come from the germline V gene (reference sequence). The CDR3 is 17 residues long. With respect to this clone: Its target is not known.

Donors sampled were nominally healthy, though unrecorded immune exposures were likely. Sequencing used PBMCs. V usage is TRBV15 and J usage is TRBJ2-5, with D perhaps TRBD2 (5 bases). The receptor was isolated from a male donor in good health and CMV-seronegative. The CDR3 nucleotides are TGTGCCACCAGCAGAGATAGAGGGTTAGTCAACCAAGAGACCCAGTACTTC. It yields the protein CATSRDRGLVNQETQYF.